The present TCR beta chain was sequenced within a study of graft-versus-host responses after intestinal transplantation. Notes on this clone: Its antigen is currently unknown.

The data were produced by immunoSEQ multiplex PCR, yet TCRdb's version contains in-frame clones alone and is incomplete. The sample lists 9,500 to 10,000 clones, about four fifths occurring once. Study-wide results and caveats: GvH clones turned up in recipient marrow; some had shown up first in ileum or blood. The study found high graft-versus-host to host-versus-graft clonal ratios in allografts of patients with graft-donor T cell macrochimerism.

Intraepithelial plus lamina propria lymphocytes were released by processing graft tissue. The sequence was obtained from a human patient who received an intestinal transplant, so some T cells may come from the graft donor. The material sequenced was ileum tissue, taken 500 to 550 days after intestinal transplant.

CDR3 DNA: TGTGCCAGCAGCTTAAGGACAGGGCTCCACCAAGAGACCCAGTACTTC. This gives the protein CASSLRTGLHQETQYF. This chain uses TRBV7-2 with TRBJ2-5, with TRBD1 identical over 8 bases. CDR3 length: 16 amino acids. Trimming took 2 bases from V and 0 from J; bases not matched to a gene: 5. Germline V gene lookup returns CDR1 SGHTA and CDR2 FQGNSA.